Below, 10 T cell receptor beta chains from the same sample are listed, as sequenced in a study of long-term antiretroviral therapy in people with HIV (dated by TCRdb to 2021 to 2024). The immunoSEQ hsTCRB v3.0 assay was used at survey level resolution for TRB variable region sequencing. TCRdb took over this immuneACCESS table, retaining in-frame rearrangements with V and J assigned. Such tables are incomplete; in checked studies, under half of the missing clones stem from an unresolved V gene, and the remainder is unexplained. Recorded for this sample are more than 15,000 clones; about 80% of them occurred a single time. The top ten clones comprise over 7.5% of the sample. The sequenced sample was unsorted PBMCs, obtained 0.3 years before starting antiretroviral therapy. These receptors originate from a man in his fifties with HIV.

Only one count was recorded for this clone. V gene TRBV7-2 combines with J gene TRBJ1-1, with D possibly TRBD1 on 6 matching bases. Trimming pared 4 bases from V and 0 bases from J, leaving 18 bases between. This CDR3 is 17 amino acids long. The germline gives CDR1 SGHTA, CDR2 FQGNSA. CDR3 region: CASSSRTARRMNTEAFF. The CDR3 coding sequence is TGTGCCAGCAGCTCCCGGACAGCCCGAAGGATGAACACTGAAGCTTTCTTT.

This clone has more than one count but fewer than ten. The chain carries TRBV28 and TRBJ1-5; D gene ambiguous. Germline assignment: CDR1 MDHEN and CDR2 SYDVKM. The CDR3 loop spans 13 amino acids. Trimming stripped 9 bases from V and 3 bases from J, with 12 bases between. For the CDR3, the DNA is TGTGCCAGTGCCCCGGTGTTCAATCAGCCCCAGCATTTT. This translates into CASAPVFNQPQHF. Using reference TRBV28 and TRBJ1-5 for the parts outside the CDR3, the full variable domain is DVKVTQSSRYLVKRTGEKVFLECVQDMDHENMFWYRQDPGLGLRLIYFSYDVKMKEKGDIPEGYSVSREKKERFSLILESASTNQTSMYLCASAPVFNQPQHFGDGTRLSIL.

The chain joins TRBV7-2 to TRBJ2-7; TRBD1 matches at 8 bases. V shed 4 bases and J 3 bases; nucleotides not matched to a gene: 5. The germline gives CDR1 SGHTA, CDR2 FQGNSA. CDR3 length: 14 residues. DNA of the CDR3: TGTGCCAGCAGCTACCGGGACAGGATCTACGAGCAGTACTTC. This gives the protein CASSYRDRIYEQYF.

This chain links TRBV9 with TRBJ1-2; maybe TRBD1 (5 bases). In germline, CDR1 is SGDLS, CDR2 YYNGEE. CDR3 length equals 16 residues. Trimming pared 0 bases from V and 5 bases from J, leaving 17 bases between. The CDR3 nucleotides read TGTGCCAGCAGCGTAGGCCTAGTTGAGGGGAAGTATGGCTACACCTTC. Encoded protein: CASSVGLVEGKYGYTF. Full variable domain (missing parts from reference TRBV9 and TRBJ1-2): DSGVTQTPKHLITATGQRVTLRCSPRSGDLSVYWYQQSLDQGLQFLIQYYNGEERAKGNILERFSAQQFPDLHSELNLSSLELGDSALYFCASSVGLVEGKYGYTFGSGTRLTVV.

The V and J genes are TRBV28 and TRBJ1-2; 7 nucleotides agree with TRBD1. The J segment lost 1 base and the V segment lost 2 bases, leaving 10 bases of the junction unmatched. CDR3 length: 17 residues. Germline CDR1 MDHEN, CDR2 SYDVKM. CDR3 bases: TGTGCCAGCAGTTTAGGCGGGGGGCAGGGGGTTAACTATGGCTACACCTTC. This gives the protein CASSLGGGQGVNYGYTF.

This clone showed up just once. The chain couples TRBV10-3 to TRBJ2-7; TRBD2 might be the D (6 bases). The CDR3 length is 16 residues. The V gene's germline CDR1 is ENHRY and CDR2 SYGVKD. V was clipped by 0 bases and J by 6 bases, with 18 bases between them. The CDR3 nucleotides read TGTGCCATCAGTGAGTCAGTGGGACTCACTTTACTCGAGCAGTACTTC. Its translation: CAISESVGLTLLEQYF.

This clone has just a few counts. The genes are TRBV2 and TRBJ1-6; D might be TRBD1 (5 bases). This CDR3 contains 18 residues. The germline V gene has CDR1 SNHLY and CDR2 FYNNEI. V was trimmed by 1 base and J by 0 bases, leaving 13 bases between them. The CDR3 DNA follows: TGTGCCAGCAGTGAAGTGGGGGTAGAGAACTCCTATAATTCACCCCTCCACTTT. Translation gives CASSEVGVENSYNSPLHF.

The genes are TRBV13 and TRBJ1-2; 11 bases are shared with TRBD1. The CDR3 runs 14 residues. V was pared by 6 bases and J by 8 bases, with 8 bases of the junction left unmatched. Germline CDR1 and CDR2: PRHDT and FYEKMQ (reference sequence). Here the CDR3 DNA reads TGTGCCAGCAGTTTCCTCCGGACAGGGGGCGGCTACACCTTC. Translation gives CASSFLRTGGGYTF.

J is TRBJ1-5 and V is TRBV28; 9 nucleotides agree with TRBD1. Germline assignment: CDR1 MDHEN and CDR2 SYDVKM. The CDR3 contains 14 residues. The V and J ends lost 7 bases and 6 bases, in that order; junction bases with no gene match: 7. The CDR3 reads CASTRDRETQPQHF. CDR3 sequence (DNA): TGTGCCAGCACCCGGGACAGGGAGACTCAGCCCCAGCATTTT.

This clone was observed a single time. The J gene is TRBJ2-5, the V gene TRBV14, with 9 bases fitting TRBD2. V dropped 8 bases and J dropped 4; count of bases not matched to a gene: 5. CDR1 SGHDN and CDR2 FVKESK come from the germline V gene. CDR3 size: 13 residues. Here the CDR3 reads CASRTSEGETQYF. Here the CDR3 DNA reads TGTGCCAGCCGGACTAGCGAAGGAGAGACCCAGTACTTC.